This record concerns one T cell receptor beta chain sequence. This clonotype showed up many times. The antigen this receptor binds is unknown. Base qualities are not recorded, but no much larger clone differs from it by a single base. A patient counted as having stable Graves' hyperthyroidism if no progression to ophthalmopathy occurred over 18 months of follow-up. Hyperthyroidism patients were aged 18 to 65 years and newly diagnosed, with disease duration of less than 2 months. Patients with uncontrolled infections, other autoimmune diseases, pregnancy or lactation were excluded. Diagnoses relied on clinical symptoms, serum thyroxine and TRAb, thyroid ultrasound and orbital computed tomography. PBMCs were separated from 8 to 10 ml of fresh peripheral blood using Ficoll-Paque density gradient centrifugation. Total RNA was extracted with Trizol reagent, and quality was checked on an Agilent 2100 Bioanalyzer.

TCR beta CDR3 regions were amplified from RNA transcripts. The first round of RT-PCR for the TCR CDR3 was performed with the HTBI primer set and the Qiagen OneStep RT-PCR kit. The libraries were constructed in a second round of multiplex PCR and then size-selected and purified. The libraries were sequenced on an Illumina HiSeq2000 using paired-end 100 bp reads. As for the original processing: SOAPnuke was used to process the raw data, with reads discarded if the reads contained adapters or uncalled bases, had a mean Phred below 15, or lacked an exact constant-primer or identifier match. COPE v1.2.5 was used to merge high-quality paired reads, and clonotypes were defined as unique nucleotide sequences. MiTCR v1.1 was used to align clonotypes to the IMGT TRBV, TRBD and TRBJ reference segments. The analysis was restricted to V-J combinations with a frequency above 0.0001, which together covered roughly 99% of the repertoires. A TCS score was defined as the ratio of F50 (clonal expansion) to E x V (chaos), with BLOSUM62-based TCRdist applied between CDR3 peptides within each V-J. Welch's t-statistics and random forest reduced 500 to 550 V-J features to 13, which were used in a naive Bayes classifier (R e1071). TCRdb applied fastp at Q25 and MiXCR to the public reads, then kept only in-frame beta chains. Rows matching on CDR3 protein sequence are summarized as one entry with the most common DNA and genes. TCRdb, rather than the study authors, made the V and J calls. The sample records 300,000 to 450,000 distinct CDR3 sequences, over 10% of which are singletons. Of the sample, 9% to 9.5% is held by the ten largest clones.

This specimen comes from a study of T cells in Graves' hyperthyroidism and ophthalmopathy (dated by TCRdb to about 2019). For the wider study: Peripheral blood samples were taken at initial diagnosis, before any treatment was given. A discovery cohort of approximately 100 patients, 43 with Graves' ophthalmopathy and fewer than 65 with stable Graves' hyperthyroidism, was used to find distinguishing TCR V-J signatures. Prospective prediction of ophthalmopathy was tested in an independent validation cohort of approximately 18 hyperthyroidism patients and 15 to 17 patients who later progressed to ophthalmopathy. The roughly 91 discovery patients were randomly split 7:3 into training and test sets. In more than 5 Graves' hyperthyroidism patients, the study also compared T-cell repertoires from thyroid tissue with T-cell repertoires from blood. After sampling, hyperthyroidism patients received methimazole starting at 30 mg daily, and ophthalmopathy patients received high-dose intravenous methylprednisolone. The paper describes TCR Vbeta CDR3 sequencing of 135 peripheral blood samples, made up of about 41 ophthalmopathy patients, over 70 hyperthyroidism patients and 17 progressor patients.

V is pared back by 3 bases and J by 7 bases, with 10 bases lying between the germline termini. Via the germline V gene, CDR1 is MDHEN and CDR2 SYDVKM. The CDR3 starts with the cysteine, ends with the phenylalanine, and has 12 residues. Solely the CDR3 DNA is kept, with 36 bases framed from the first base. Here is what the overall study found, with its caveats: Sample size was not statistically predetermined, and blinding of investigators to group allocation was not performed. Most expanded thyroid clonotypes (frequency above 0.001) were also found in blood, which suggests that blood repertoires may mirror thyroid immune responses. In validation, progression to ophthalmopathy was predicted by the model with approximately 67% sensitivity and about 72% specificity, a median of approximately 6.5 months before onset. A 13 V-J signature model separated ophthalmopathy from stable hyperthyroidism, with around 88% sensitivity and 81.08% specificity in cross-validation and 80%/75% in testing.

The rearrangement joined TRBV28 to TRBJ2-7; a weak D assignment points to TRBD2 (5 bases agree). This TCR was sampled from a woman aged 18-35 years with Graves' hyperthyroidism. Sequencing used blood. The CDR3 reads as follows: CASSFSGEEQYF. The DNA reads as follows: TGTGCCAGCAGTTTTTCCGGGGAGGAGCAGTACTTC.